Presented here are 22 T cell receptor beta chains from one specimen sequenced in a study of blood T cell repertoires in COVID-19. Repertoires were generated with immunoSEQ multiplex PCR, while TCRdb's copy carries only in-frame clones and drops some. The profile shows around 250,000 clones, 86% of them singletons. Input material: PBMCs or T cells enriched from blood (not recorded which). The receptors were gathered from a woman between 50 and 59 years old who had recovered from COVID-19.

The chain is built from TRBV27 and TRBJ2-1, with TRBD2 matching over 13 bases. V was clipped by 3 bases and J by 8 bases; unmatched bases: 10. The CDR3 runs to 17 residues. Germline lookup yields CDR1 MNHEY and CDR2 SMNVEV (reference sequence). The CDR3 loop reads CASSFARLAGGRDEQFF. The CDR3 nucleotides are TGTGCCAGCAGTTTTGCCAGACTAGCGGGGGGTCGAGATGAGCAGTTCTTC.

The rearrangement uses TRBV11-1 and TRBJ2-5; 7 bases match TRBD1. The CDR3 loop spans 14 amino acids. From germline, CDR1 is SGHAT and CDR2 FQDESV (reference sequence). The trim removed 4 bases at V and 7 bases at J, leaving 9 bases unmatched. CDR3 sequence (DNA): TGTGCCAGCAGCTGGGACAGCCAAATTGGGACCCAGTACTTC. Residues: CASSWDSQIGTQYF.

The gene calls are TRBV3-1 (or the pseudogene TRBV3-2) and TRBJ2-1; 7 bases line up with TRBD2. This CDR3 contains 14 residues. The V gene end was trimmed by 6 bases and the J gene end by 4 bases; junction bases not matched to a gene: 6. The germline CDR1 and CDR2 sequences are LGHDT and YNNKEL (reference sequence). The CDR3 protein is CASSRTSLYNEQFF. CDR3 DNA sequence: TGTGCCAGCAGTCGGACTAGTCTTTACAATGAGCAGTTCTTC.

The chain has TRBV7-2 and TRBJ2-2, with a weak D call TRBD1 (6 bases). The CDR3 loop spans 16 amino acids. Trimming removed 1 base from V and 4 bases from J, with 13 bases in between. Germline CDR1 is SGHTA and CDR2 is FQGNSA. The CDR3 region has the DNA TGTGCCAGCAGCTTAGACAGGGCAAGAGGCACCGGGGAGCTGTTTTTT. As protein: CASSLDRARGTGELFF.

The chain uses TRBV7-8 and TRBJ1-1, with D possibly being TRBD1 (5 bases). The germline gives CDR1 SGHVS, CDR2 FQNEAQ. The V end was cut by 5 bases, the J end by 2 bases, with 18 bases between. The CDR3 covers 16 residues. Here the CDR3 reads CASSPEDIRVNTEAFF. The CDR3 nucleotides are TGTGCCAGCAGCCCCGAGGACATTCGCGTAAACACTGAAGCTTTCTTT.

The V gene is TRBV11-2, the J gene TRBJ1-2; D perhaps matches TRBD1 (5 bases). CDR1 is SGHAT, CDR2 FQNNGV, per germline. The CDR3 contains 14 residues. Trimming left V 5 bases short and J 2 bases short, with 12 bases between. DNA of the CDR3: TGTGCCAGCAGCGTTGCGGGGGGAAACTATGGCTACACCTTC. Translated: CASSVAGGNYGYTF.

The V and J genes are TRBV5-1 and TRBJ2-1, with no clear D. This CDR3 has 16 amino acids. Trimming shortened V by 0 bases and J by 0 bases, and 10 bases separated the two germline ends. The germline CDR1 and CDR2 sequences are SGHRS and YFSETQ. The CDR3: CASSLDRLSSYNEQFF. CDR3 nucleotides: TGCGCCAGCAGCTTGGACAGATTAAGCTCCTACAATGAGCAGTTCTTC.

The chain joins TRBV4-3 to TRBJ1-2; possible D gene TRBD1, 5 bases. The CDR3 runs 14 residues. In germline, CDR1 is LGHNA, CDR2 YSLEER. The germline V and J ends were trimmed by 0 bases and 4 bases, with 9 bases remaining between them. The DNA for the CDR3 is TGCGCCAGCAGCCAAGATTCGGGGGGCTATGGCTACACCTTC. Amino acids: CASSQDSGGYGYTF.

The genes are TRBV9 and TRBJ2-5; D may be TRBD2 (5 bases). Trimming removed 4 bases from V and 5 bases from J, with 9 bases in between. Germline CDR1 reads SGDLS; CDR2 reads YYNGEE. The CDR3 is 12 residues long. This CDR3 reads CASSSGGETQYF. CDR3 bases: TGTGCCAGCAGCTCAGGCGGGGAGACCCAGTACTTC.

This chain links TRBV19 with TRBJ1-5; the D gene is possibly TRBD1 (5 bases). V dropped 9 bases and J dropped 2 bases, with 17 bases sitting between them. CDR3 length equals 15 residues. Germline V gene sequence: CDR1 LNHDA, CDR2 SQIVND (reference sequence). This CDR3 reads CASLDTPRGNQPQHF. The CDR3, as DNA: TGTGCCAGCTTGGACACGCCACGCGGCAATCAGCCCCAGCATTTT.

In DNA, the CDR3 is TGTGCCAGCAGTTTGTCCACCCTGAGCTCTGGAAACACCATATATTTT. Translation gives CASSLSTLSSGNTIYF. V and J are TRBV28 and TRBJ1-3, with D hard to call. This CDR3 is 16 amino acids long. The ends were cut back, 3 bases at V and 0 bases at J, with 12 bases in the middle. Germline V gene lookup returns CDR1 MDHEN and CDR2 SYDVKM.

The V and J genes are TRBV28 and TRBJ2-1; weak D call: TRBD2 (7 bases). This CDR3 spans 19 amino acids. Germline CDR1 reads MDHEN; CDR2 reads SYDVKM. V was shortened by 6 bases and J by 0 bases, with 24 bases between the two germline ends. CDR3 sequence reads: CASSPMGLGEGGSYNEQFF. In nucleotides, the CDR3 is TGTGCCAGCAGCCCCATGGGGTTGGGGGAGGGGGGCTCCTACAATGAGCAGTTCTTC.

The V and J genes are TRBV6-4 and TRBJ2-1; 10 nucleotides align to TRBD2. With 4 bases clipped from V and 6 bases from J, the junction kept 9 bases outside the gene matches. This CDR3 has 16 residues. Germline CDR1 MRHNA, CDR2 SNTAGT. CDR3 DNA: TGTGCCAGCAGTGCCTGGGGGACTAGCGTGTTCAATGAGCAGTTCTTC. It specifies CASSAWGTSVFNEQFF.

The CDR3 DNA reads as TGTGCCAGCAGCTTTGTCAGGGGGCTCGATACGCAGTATTTT. It specifies CASSFVRGLDTQYF. The V and J genes are TRBV7-9 and TRBJ2-3, with 8 nucleotides matching TRBD1. Per germline, CDR1 SEHNR and CDR2 FQNEAQ (reference sequence). The ends lost 3 bases at V and 6 bases at J; junction bases unmatched: 5. CDR3 length: 14 residues. Drawing the rest from reference TRBV7-9 and TRBJ2-3, the complete variable domain is DTGVSQNPRHKITKRGQNVTFRCDPISEHNRLYWYRQTLGQGPEFLTYFQNEAQLEKSRLLSDRFSAERPKGSFSTLEIQRTEQGDSAMYLCASSFVRGLDTQYFGPGTRLTVL.

This clone was counted only a few times. The chain has TRBV5-1 and TRBJ1-6; D unresolved. Trimming took 4 bases from V and 8 from J, leaving 13 bases between them. Germline V CDR1 and CDR2: SGHRS, YFSETQ. The CDR3 extends over 14 amino acids. The CDR3: CASSGRTGDSPLHF. The CDR3 bases are TGCGCCAGCAGCGGAAGGACGGGAGATTCACCCCTCCACTTT.

V usage is TRBV3-1 (or the pseudogene TRBV3-2) and J usage is TRBJ2-3; TRBD2 agrees at 7 bases. Germline V CDR1 and CDR2: LGHDT, YNNKEL (reference sequence). This CDR3 has 16 residues. J gave up 2 bases and V 0 bases, and 5 bases lay outside the gene matches. CDR3 region: CASSQDRLADTDTQYF. In nucleotides, the CDR3 is TGTGCCAGCAGCCAAGATCGCCTAGCGGACACAGATACGCAGTATTTT.

V gene TRBV11-3 combines with J gene TRBJ2-3, with a weak D call TRBD1 (5 bases). CDR1 and CDR2 (germline): SGHNT, YENEEA. Between the trimmed V and J ends, which lost 5 bases and 1 base, there was a span of 25 bases. The CDR3 is made up of 19 amino acids. The CDR3 here is CASSPWRQSTQGGTDTQYF. The CDR3 DNA sequence: TGTGCCAGCAGCCCATGGAGACAGTCAACCCAAGGGGGCACAGATACGCAGTATTTT.

The V gene is TRBV9, the J gene TRBJ2-7; maybe TRBD1 (5 bases). V was shortened by 5 bases and J by 5 bases, with 14 bases between the two germline ends. Germline V lookup: CDR1 SGDLS, CDR2 YYNGEE. There are 13 residues in the CDR3. The CDR3 sequence: CASSRQWADEQYF. The CDR3 DNA reads as TGTGCCAGCAGTAGACAGTGGGCGGACGAGCAGTACTTC.

The chain is built from TRBV12-5 and TRBJ1-2; D gene unclear. Germline V gene sequence: CDR1 LGHNT, CDR2 FRNRAP. V gave up 4 bases and J gave up 7 bases, with 16 bases separating them. This CDR3 contains 14 residues. The DNA of the CDR3 is TGTGCTAGTGGTTCACTCTCGACAAACGTTGGCTACACCTTC. Translating gives CASGSLSTNVGYTF.

The J gene is TRBJ2-7, the V gene TRBV3-1 (or the pseudogene TRBV3-2), with 7 positions matching TRBD1. With V trimmed by 6 bases and J by 3 bases, 17 bases remained unmatched. CDR1 is LGHDT and CDR2 is YNNKEL in the germline V gene (reference sequence). There are 17 residues in the CDR3. For the CDR3, the DNA is TGTGCCAGCAGTCCTACCCCCCGACAGGGAGAGTTCTACGAGCAGTACTTC. This codes for CASSPTPRQGEFYEQYF.

The chain has TRBV15 and TRBJ2-1; D is perhaps TRBD2 (6 bases). The CDR3 has 13 residues. The V end was cut by 4 bases, the J end by 8 bases, with 12 bases between. Germline CDR1 LNHNV, CDR2 YYDKDF (reference sequence). The CDR3 here is CATSKTRADEQFF. The CDR3 nucleotides are TGTGCCACCAGCAAGACTAGGGCCGATGAGCAGTTCTTC.

The rearrangement uses TRBV19 and TRBJ2-7; D ambiguous. The CDR3 loop spans 12 amino acids. From germline, CDR1 is LNHDA and CDR2 SQIVND (reference sequence). V shed 5 bases and J shed 5 bases, with 10 bases lying between them. In DNA, the CDR3 is TGTGCCAGTAGTCCCCCTCGGGACGAGCAGTACTTC. This gives the protein CASSPPRDEQYF.